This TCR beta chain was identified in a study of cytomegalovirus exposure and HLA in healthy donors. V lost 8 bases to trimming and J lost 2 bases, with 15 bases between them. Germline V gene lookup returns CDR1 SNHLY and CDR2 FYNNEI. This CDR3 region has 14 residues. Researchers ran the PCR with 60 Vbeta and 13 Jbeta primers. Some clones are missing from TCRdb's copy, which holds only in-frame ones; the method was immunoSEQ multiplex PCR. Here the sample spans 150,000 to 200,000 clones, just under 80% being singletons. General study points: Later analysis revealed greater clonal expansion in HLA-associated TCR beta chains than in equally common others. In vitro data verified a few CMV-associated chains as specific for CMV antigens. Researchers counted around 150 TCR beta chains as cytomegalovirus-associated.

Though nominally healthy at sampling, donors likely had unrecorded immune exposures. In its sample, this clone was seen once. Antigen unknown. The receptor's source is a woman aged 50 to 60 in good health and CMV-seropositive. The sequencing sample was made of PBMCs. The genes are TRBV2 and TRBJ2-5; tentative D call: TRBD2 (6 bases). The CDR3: CASGLTRHQETQYF. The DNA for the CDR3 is TGTGCCAGCGGTCTGACTAGACATCAAGAGACCCAGTACTTC.